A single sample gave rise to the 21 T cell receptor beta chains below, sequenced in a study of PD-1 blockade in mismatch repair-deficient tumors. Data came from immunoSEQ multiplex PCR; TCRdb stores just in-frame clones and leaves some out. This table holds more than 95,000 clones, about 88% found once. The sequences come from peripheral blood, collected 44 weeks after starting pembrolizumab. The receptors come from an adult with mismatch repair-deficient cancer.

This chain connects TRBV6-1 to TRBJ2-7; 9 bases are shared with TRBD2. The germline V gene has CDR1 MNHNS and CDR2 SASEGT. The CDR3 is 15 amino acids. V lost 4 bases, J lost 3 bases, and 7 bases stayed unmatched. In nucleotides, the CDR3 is TGTGCCAGCAGTGTGGCTAGCGGGACATTCTACGAGCAGTACTTC. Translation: CASSVASGTFYEQYF.

CDR3 bases: TGTGCCAGCAGCTTCAGTGACGACTCCTACGAGCAGTACTTC. This codes for CASSFSDDSYEQYF. The V call is TRBV7-6, the J call TRBJ2-7, with unresolved D. Germline values: CDR1 SGHVS, CDR2 FNYEAQ. The CDR3 extends over 14 amino acids. V shed 3 bases and J shed 0 bases, with 9 bases lying between them.

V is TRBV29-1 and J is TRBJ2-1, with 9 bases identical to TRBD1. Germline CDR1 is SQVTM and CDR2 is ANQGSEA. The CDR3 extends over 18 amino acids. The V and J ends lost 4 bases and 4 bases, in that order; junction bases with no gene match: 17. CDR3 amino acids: CSVGGIALRDREYNEQFF. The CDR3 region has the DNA TGCAGCGTTGGGGGCATAGCGCTAAGGGACAGGGAGTACAATGAGCAGTTCTTC.

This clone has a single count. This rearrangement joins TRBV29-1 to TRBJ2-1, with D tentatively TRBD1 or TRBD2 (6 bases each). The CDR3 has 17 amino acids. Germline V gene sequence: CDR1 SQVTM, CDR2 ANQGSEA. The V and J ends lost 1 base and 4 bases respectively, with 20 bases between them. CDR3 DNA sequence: TGCAGCGTTGAAGCGACCGGCGGTGGGGGGCCGTACAATGAGCAGTTCTTC. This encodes CSVEATGGGGPYNEQFF.

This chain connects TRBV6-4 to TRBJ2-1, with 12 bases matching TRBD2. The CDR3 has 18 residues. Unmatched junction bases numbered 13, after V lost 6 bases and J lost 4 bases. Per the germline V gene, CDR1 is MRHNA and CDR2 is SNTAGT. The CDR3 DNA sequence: TGTGCCAGCAGGGCTGGACTAGCGGGATCAACACGATACAATGAGCAGTTCTTC. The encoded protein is CASRAGLAGSTRYNEQFF.

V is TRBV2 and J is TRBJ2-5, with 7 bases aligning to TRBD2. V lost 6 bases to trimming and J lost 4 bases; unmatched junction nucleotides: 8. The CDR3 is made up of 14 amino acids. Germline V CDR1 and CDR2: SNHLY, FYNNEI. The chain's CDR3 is CASSRGGSGETQYF. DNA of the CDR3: TGTGCCAGCAGCAGAGGCGGGAGCGGAGAGACCCAGTACTTC.

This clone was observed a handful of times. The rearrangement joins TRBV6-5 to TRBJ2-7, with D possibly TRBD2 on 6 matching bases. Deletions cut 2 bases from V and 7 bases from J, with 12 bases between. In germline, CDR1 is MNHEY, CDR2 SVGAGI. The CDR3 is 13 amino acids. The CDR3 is CASSYGGTGEQYF. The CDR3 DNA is TGTGCCAGCAGTTACGGAGGGACCGGAGAGCAGTACTTC.

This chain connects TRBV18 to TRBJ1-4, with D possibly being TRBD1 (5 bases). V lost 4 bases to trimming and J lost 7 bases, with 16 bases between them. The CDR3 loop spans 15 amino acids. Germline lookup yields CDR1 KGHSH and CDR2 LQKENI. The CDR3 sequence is CASSRPAGTGEKLFF. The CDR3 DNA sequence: TGTGCCAGCTCACGGCCGGCGGGGACGGGTGAAAAACTGTTTTTT.

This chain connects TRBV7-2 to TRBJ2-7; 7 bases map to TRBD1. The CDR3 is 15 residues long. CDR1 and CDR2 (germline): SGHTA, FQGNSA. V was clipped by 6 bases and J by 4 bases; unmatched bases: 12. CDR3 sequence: CASRLKGAPLYEQYF. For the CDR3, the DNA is TGTGCCAGCAGGCTTAAGGGGGCGCCGCTTTACGAGCAGTACTTC.

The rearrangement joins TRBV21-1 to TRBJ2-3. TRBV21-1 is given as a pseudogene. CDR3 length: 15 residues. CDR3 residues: CASIHTVGSTDTQYF. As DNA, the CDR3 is TGTGCCAGCATCCACACGGTCGGTAGCACAGATACGCAGTATTTT.

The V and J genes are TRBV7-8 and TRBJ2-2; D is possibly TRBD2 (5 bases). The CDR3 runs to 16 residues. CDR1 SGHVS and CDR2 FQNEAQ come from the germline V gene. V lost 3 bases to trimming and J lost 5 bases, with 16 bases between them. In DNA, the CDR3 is TGTGCCAGCAGCTTGGACGGGGTAGATCGAACCGGGGAGCTGTTTTTT. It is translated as CASSLDGVDRTGELFF.

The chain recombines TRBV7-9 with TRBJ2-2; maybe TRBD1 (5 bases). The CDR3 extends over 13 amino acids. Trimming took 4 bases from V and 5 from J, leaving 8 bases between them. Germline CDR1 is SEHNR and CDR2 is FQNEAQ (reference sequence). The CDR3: CASSSTVTGELFF. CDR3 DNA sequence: TGTGCCAGCAGCTCGACAGTTACCGGGGAGCTGTTTTTT.

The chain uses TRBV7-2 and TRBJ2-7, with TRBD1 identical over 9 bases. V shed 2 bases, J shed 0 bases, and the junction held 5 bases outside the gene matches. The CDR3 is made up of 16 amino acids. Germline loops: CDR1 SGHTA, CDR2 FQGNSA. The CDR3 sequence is CASSLQTGGASYEQYF. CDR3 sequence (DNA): TGTGCCAGCAGCTTACAAACAGGGGGCGCCTCCTACGAGCAGTACTTC.

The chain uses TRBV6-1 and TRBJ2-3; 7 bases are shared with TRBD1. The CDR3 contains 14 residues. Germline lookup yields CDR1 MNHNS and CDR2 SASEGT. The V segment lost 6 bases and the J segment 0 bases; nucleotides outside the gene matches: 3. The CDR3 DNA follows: TGTGCCAGCAGCAGGGACAGAAGCACAGATACGCAGTATTTT. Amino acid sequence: CASSRDRSTDTQYF.

Here the CDR3 DNA reads TGTGCCAGCAGCTTAGCGGTCGGGCACCCCTACGAGCAGTACTTC. It specifies CASSLAVGHPYEQYF. The chain carries TRBV7-9 and TRBJ2-7; D is undetermined. V was trimmed by 0 bases and J by 2 bases, leaving 11 bases between them. The CDR3 is 15 amino acids. In germline, CDR1 is SEHNR, CDR2 FQNEAQ (reference sequence).

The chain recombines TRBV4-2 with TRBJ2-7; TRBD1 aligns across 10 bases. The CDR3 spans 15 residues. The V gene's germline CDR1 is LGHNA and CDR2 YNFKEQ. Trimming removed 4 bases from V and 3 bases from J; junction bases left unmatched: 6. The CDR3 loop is CASSPLGTGDYEQYF. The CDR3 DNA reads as TGTGCCAGCAGCCCCTTAGGGACAGGGGACTACGAGCAGTACTTC.

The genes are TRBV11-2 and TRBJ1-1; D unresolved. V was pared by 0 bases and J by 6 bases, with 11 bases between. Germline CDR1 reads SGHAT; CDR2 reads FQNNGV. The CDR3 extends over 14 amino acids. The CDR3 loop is CASSLDLRAAEAFF. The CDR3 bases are TGTGCCAGCAGCTTAGATCTGCGGGCAGCTGAAGCTTTCTTT.

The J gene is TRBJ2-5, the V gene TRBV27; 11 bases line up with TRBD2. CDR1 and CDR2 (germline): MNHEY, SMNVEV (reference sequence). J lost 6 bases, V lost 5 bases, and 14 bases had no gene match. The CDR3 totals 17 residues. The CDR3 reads CASSPKLTSGSLKTQYF. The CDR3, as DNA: TGTGCCAGCAGTCCTAAACTTACTAGCGGGAGTTTAAAGACCCAGTACTTC.

This chain's CDR3 is CASSPTSGRVYNEQFF. CDR3 DNA sequence: TGTGCCAGCAGCCCGACTAGCGGGAGGGTCTACAATGAGCAGTTCTTC. The chain uses TRBV7-9 and TRBJ2-1; 14 bases are a match to TRBD2. Germline V lookup: CDR1 SEHNR, CDR2 FQNEAQ (reference sequence). The trim removed 5 bases at V and 3 bases at J, leaving 3 bases unmatched. This CDR3 contains 16 residues. Full variable domain (outside the CDR3, taken from reference TRBV7-9 and TRBJ2-1): DTGVSQNPRHKITKRGQNVTFRCDPISEHNRLYWYRQTLGQGPEFLTYFQNEAQLEKSRLLSDRFSAERPKGSFSTLEIQRTEQGDSAMYLCASSPTSGRVYNEQFFGPGTRLTVL.

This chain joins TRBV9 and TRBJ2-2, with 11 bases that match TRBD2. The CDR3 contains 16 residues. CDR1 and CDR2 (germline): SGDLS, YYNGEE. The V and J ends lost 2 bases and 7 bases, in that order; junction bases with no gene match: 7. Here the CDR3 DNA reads TGTGCCAGCAGCGTTGGTAGCGGGAGGGCAGGCGGGGAGCTGTTTTTT. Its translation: CASSVGSGRAGGELFF.

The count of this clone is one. The chain's CDR3 is CASSSTGRREQFF. The CDR3 DNA is TGTGCCAGCAGTTCTACGGGGCGGAGAGAGCAGTTCTTC. This chain links TRBV6-6 with TRBJ2-1; D could derive from TRBD1 or TRBD2 (5 bases each). CDR3 length: 13 amino acids. V was trimmed by 4 bases and J by 10 bases, leaving 14 bases between them. The germline gives CDR1 MNHNY, CDR2 SVGAGI (reference sequence).